This T cell receptor (beta chain) was found in a study of blood T cells in healthy people across ages. Overall study results and limits: Conclusively comparing naive with antigen-experienced cells was impossible with unsorted PBMCs. Unknown donor CMV status possibly confounded expanded clonotype changes. Samples with more naive T cells showed higher observed beta diversity.

Combining a sample-barcoded 5' primer with a J-beta primer mix, a second PCR ran for roughly 7 to 12 cycles. TCRdb redid the calling of the 5' RACE reads with MiXCR, one entry per CDR3 protein. The table shows hundreds of thousands of distinct CDR3 sequences, with 52% occurring only once. V was pared by 6 bases and J by 7 bases, with 12 bases between. This CDR3 is built from 12 residues. Concerning this clonotype itself: Its target is unknown. This may be a read error, as it is one base from a much larger clone.

The source of this sequence is a woman older than 75 in good health. The sequencing sample was made of blood. The V gene is TRBV12-3 or TRBV12-4, the J gene TRBJ2-5; D call uncertain. The chain's CDR3 is CASRAAVGTQYF. As DNA, the CDR3 is TGTGCCAGCAGGGCTGCGGTTGGGACCCAGTACTTC.